The 8 T cell receptor beta chains listed next were all sequenced from one sample in a study of T cells in Graves' hyperthyroidism and ophthalmopathy. RNA transcripts served as the template for amplifying TCR beta CDR3 regions. The HTBI primer set drove a first-round RT-PCR of the TCR CDR3. TCRdb reprocessed the multiplex PCR reads via MiXCR and lists one record per CDR3 protein. The sample yields hundreds of thousands of distinct CDR3 sequences, less than 25% seen once. The sample comprised blood. The receptors originated from a man between 25 and 39 years old with Graves' ophthalmopathy.

The chain couples TRBV6-1 to TRBJ1-5; D perhaps matches TRBD1 (6 bases). The CDR3 totals 18 residues. CDR1 is MNHNS and CDR2 is SASEGT in the germline V gene. V shed 1 base and J shed 5 bases, with 21 bases lying between them. In nucleotides, the CDR3 is TGTGCCAGCAGTGAAGGCCACAGTATATCAGGGGCCCATCAGCCCCAGCATTTT. As protein: CASSEGHSISGAHQPQHF.

The V gene is TRBV27, the J gene TRBJ1-1; D unresolved. Looked up from germline, CDR1 is MNHEY and CDR2 is SMNVEV (reference sequence). V was cut by 2 bases and J by 4 bases, with 14 bases left in between. CDR3 size: 15 residues. For the CDR3, the DNA is TGTGCCAGCAGTTTACAAGGGTATATGGGCACTGAAGCTTTCTTT. It encodes CASSLQGYMGTEAFF.

This clonotype has only a few counts. The rearrangement links TRBV30 to TRBJ1-4, with unresolved D. The germline V gene encodes CDR1 GTSNPN and CDR2 SVGIG (reference sequence). V was pared by 1 base and J by 0 bases, with 9 bases between. This CDR3 is built from 15 residues. CDR3 nucleotide sequence: TGTGCCTGGAGTGCCCAAGTCTCAACTAATGAAAAACTGTTTTTT. Amino acid sequence: CAWSAQVSTNEKLFF.

This clonotype has a count of ten or more. The chain is built from TRBV25-1 and TRBJ1-1; 8 nucleotides align to TRBD1. Germline CDR1 MGHDK, CDR2 SYGVNS. V trimming: 5 bases; J trimming: 0 bases; junction bases outside the gene matches: 2. The CDR3 is 14 amino acids. DNA for the CDR3: TGTGCCAGCAGTCAGACAGGGGTGAACACTGAAGCTTTCTTT. The encoded protein is CASSQTGVNTEAFF.

This clonotype was seen repeatedly, ten times or more. The chain has TRBV11-2 and TRBJ1-2; D is unclear. Germline V gene data show CDR1 as SGHAT and CDR2 as FQNNGV. The CDR3 runs 13 residues. V dropped 1 base and J dropped 4 bases, with 7 bases sitting between them. The chain's CDR3 is CASSLGSTYGYTF. The CDR3 DNA follows: TGTGCCAGCAGCTTAGGAAGTACCTATGGCTACACCTTC.

The chain recombines TRBV7-9 with TRBJ2-5, with 7 bases matching TRBD2. Germline V gene data show CDR1 as SEHNR and CDR2 as FQNEAQ (reference sequence). Trimming cost V 7 bases and J 1 base; bases outside gene matches: 6. CDR3 size: 14 residues. CDR3 in amino acids: CASTSGVSQETQYF. The CDR3 DNA reads as TGTGCCAGCACCAGCGGGGTCTCCCAAGAGACCCAGTACTTC.

The V and J genes are TRBV11-2 and TRBJ2-2; TRBD1 might be the D (6 bases). The CDR3 has 15 residues. Germline loops: CDR1 SGHAT, CDR2 FQNNGV. Trimming shortened V by 7 bases and J by 2 bases, and 14 bases separated the two germline ends. Here the CDR3 reads CASKKGQINTGELFF. Here the CDR3 DNA reads TGTGCCAGCAAAAAAGGACAGATTAACACCGGGGAGCTGTTTTTT.

The chain is built from TRBV18 and TRBJ2-7; 9 bases match TRBD2. Trimming removed 0 bases from V and 7 bases from J; junction bases left unmatched: 10. The CDR3 is made up of 16 amino acids. Germline CDR1 and CDR2: KGHSH and LQKENI. CDR3 loop: CASSPPWAGGPREQYF. Here the CDR3 DNA reads TGTGCCAGCTCACCACCGTGGGCGGGAGGGCCGAGGGAGCAGTACTTC.